This T cell receptor (beta chain) was recovered during a study of shared clonotypes between healthy human individuals. Turning to this clone: Its antigen is not identified.

There are 15 residues in the CDR3. The ends lost 2 bases at V and 2 bases at J; junction bases unmatched: 2. Germline CDR1 is MGHRA and CDR2 is YSYEKL. Genomic DNA from each subset was divided evenly over several immunoSEQ plates. Using immunoSEQ multiplex PCR, the repertoire was profiled, and TCRdb retains in-frame clones only, with some absent. The profile shows millions of clones, over 85% of them singletons. CD8 cells classed as naive were CD45RO-negative and positively selected for CCR7, excluding terminally differentiated effector memory CD45RA+ cells. Whole-study findings and limits: Non-shared clonotypes showed lower generation probabilities than clonotypes common to all four donors.

This chain uses TRBV4-1 with TRBJ2-7; 11 positions agree with TRBD2. The TCR was taken from a man aged 18 to 29 in good health. Sequences were obtained from naive CD8+ T cells sorted from blood. This chain's CDR3 is CASSQTSGRTYEQYF. CDR3 sequence (DNA): TGCGCCAGCAGCCAAACTAGCGGGAGAACCTACGAGCAGTACTTC.